The 14 T cell receptor beta chains reported below all come from one sample, sequenced in a study of CD8 T cells in Susac syndrome. RNA amounts of roughly 0.45 to 1 ug underwent reverse transcription with random hexamers. TCRdb itself ran the immunoSEQ multiplex PCR reads through MiXCR, one entry per CDR3 protein. The table shows about 140,000 distinct CDR3 sequences, with 85% to 95% occurring only once. Sequences were obtained from CD8+ T cells from PBMCs. The receptors here all came from a human donor with Susac syndrome.

This chain links TRBV29-1 with TRBJ2-5, with D perhaps assigned TRBD1 or TRBD2 (5 bases each). From germline, CDR1 is SQVTM and CDR2 ANQGSEA. The V and J ends lost 2 bases and 2 bases respectively, with 12 bases between them. The CDR3 contains 14 residues. The CDR3 bases are TGCAGCGTTGAAATAGTTGGGGGTCAAGAGACCCAGTACTTC. Amino acids: CSVEIVGGQETQYF.

The genes are TRBV6-5 and TRBJ2-1, with 9 bases fitting TRBD2. The CDR3 contains 15 residues. The germline V gene has CDR1 MNHEY and CDR2 SVGAGI. V lost 6 bases, J lost 7 bases, and 10 bases stayed unmatched. The CDR3 region is CASSLTAGGGNEQFF. CDR3 sequence (DNA): TGTGCCAGCAGCCTGACGGCGGGGGGGGGTAATGAGCAGTTCTTC.

V and J are TRBV11-2 and TRBJ2-7; D is perhaps TRBD1 (6 bases). The CDR3 is 16 amino acids. Germline values: CDR1 SGHAT, CDR2 FQNNGV. V was shortened by 5 bases and J by 3 bases, with 20 bases between the two germline ends. This CDR3 is CASSRPVGTKCYEQYF. CDR3 nucleotides: TGTGCCAGCAGCCGCCCTGTCGGGACAAAGTGCTACGAGCAGTACTTC.

The chain joins TRBV28 to TRBJ1-1; D not certain. Germline V gene data show CDR1 as MDHEN and CDR2 as SYDVKM. The CDR3 is 14 residues long. Trimming removed 3 bases at V and 3 bases at J, with 11 bases between. In DNA, the CDR3 is TGTGCCAGCAGTTTTCGGGTGTCGGACACTGAAGCTTTCTTT. It specifies CASSFRVSDTEAFF.

This chain joins TRBV3-1 and TRBJ1-2; 7 bases are shared with TRBD1. This CDR3 has 15 residues. V lost 3 bases to trimming and J lost 4 bases; unmatched junction nucleotides: 8. Germline V gene data show CDR1 as LGHDT and CDR2 as YNNKEL (reference sequence). CDR3 bases: TGTGCCAGCAGCCACCGACAGGGCCTCACCTATGGCTACACCTTC. It codes for CASSHRQGLTYGYTF.

V and J are TRBV19 and TRBJ2-4; maybe TRBD2 (6 bases). V lost 3 bases to trimming and J lost 11 bases, with 11 bases between them. CDR3 length: 12 residues. The germline CDR1 and CDR2 sequences are LNHDA and SQIVND (reference sequence). The CDR3 loop is CASSMGGWFQYF. The CDR3 DNA is TGTGCCAGTAGTATGGGAGGTTGGTTTCAGTACTTC.

The chain carries TRBV24-1 and TRBJ2-1, with 13 bases matching TRBD2. V shed 7 bases and J 7 bases; nucleotides not matched to a gene: 3. CDR3 length: 14 residues. Germline values: CDR1 KGHDR, CDR2 SFDVKD. The DNA of the CDR3 is TGTGCCACCAGCCCGGGACTAGCGGGGAATGAGCAGTTCTTC. Protein product: CATSPGLAGNEQFF.

V is TRBV24-1 and J is TRBJ1-1; the D is unclear. V gave up 1 base and J gave up 8 bases, with 13 bases separating them. Germline-derived CDR1 and CDR2 are KGHDR and SFDVKD. The CDR3 is 14 residues long. The CDR3 nucleotides read TGTGCCACCAGTGATTTTCCCCAAAGCGACGAAGCTTTCTTT. Translating gives CATSDFPQSDEAFF.

This chain joins TRBV5-1 and TRBJ2-7; 12 positions match TRBD2. The CDR3 covers 15 residues. CDR1 and CDR2 (germline): SGHRS, YFSETQ. J lost 7 bases, V lost 3 bases, and 8 bases had no gene match. CDR3 sequence (DNA): TGCGCCAGCAGCTCCTCTAGCGGGAGGGCTCGAGAGCAGTACTTC. Translating it yields CASSSSSGRAREQYF.

The CDR3 sequence: CASSPEADLTDTQYF. CDR3 sequence (DNA): TGTGCCAGCTCACCAGAAGCGGATCTCACAGATACGCAGTATTTT. The V call is TRBV18, the J call TRBJ2-3, with D possibly TRBD2 on 5 matching bases. This CDR3 is 15 amino acids long. Trimming removed 2 bases from V and 2 bases from J, with 11 bases in between. Germline CDR1 reads KGHSH; CDR2 reads LQKENI.

The chain carries TRBV27 and TRBJ2-1; TRBD2 is a possible D gene (5 bases). V was shortened by 3 bases and J by 9 bases, with 12 bases between the two germline ends. The CDR3 contains 13 residues. The germline V gene has CDR1 MNHEY and CDR2 SMNVEV (reference sequence). The CDR3 is CASSLRAQGEQFF. The CDR3 nucleotides read TGTGCCAGCAGTTTGAGGGCACAAGGTGAGCAGTTCTTC.

This chain joins TRBV5-1 and TRBJ1-2, with D perhaps TRBD1 (5 bases). Deletions cut 2 bases from V and 6 bases from J, with 23 bases between. This CDR3 is built from 17 residues. Germline lookup yields CDR1 SGHRS and CDR2 YFSETQ. This chain's CDR3 is CASSFQAMGPAADGYTF. CDR3 bases: TGCGCCAGCAGCTTCCAGGCTATGGGGCCAGCCGCGGATGGCTACACCTTC.

The V and J genes are TRBV14 and TRBJ1-1; possible D gene TRBD1, 6 bases. Germline V lookup: CDR1 SGHDN, CDR2 FVKESK. CDR3 length: 15 amino acids. Between the trimmed V and J ends, which lost 4 bases and 3 bases, there was a span of 15 bases. CDR3 sequence (DNA): TGTGCCAGCAGCCGAGCACCTCAGGGGTACACTGAAGCTTTCTTT. This sequence encodes CASSRAPQGYTEAFF. The whole variable domain, remainder taken from reference TRBV14 and TRBJ1-1, is EAGVTQFPSHSVIEKGQTVTLRCDPISGHDNLYWYRRVMGKEIKFLLHFVKESKQDESGMPNNRFLAERTGGTYSTLKVQPAELEDSGVYFCASSRAPQGYTEAFFGQGTRLTVV.

The chain has TRBV27 and TRBJ2-7; TRBD1 might be the D (6 bases). The V end lost 8 bases, the J end lost 3 bases, and 17 bases lay between the germline ends. The length of the CDR3 is 14 residues. Per germline, CDR1 MNHEY and CDR2 SMNVEV (reference sequence). CDR3 sequence: CASGTTDMIYEQYF. Written as DNA, the CDR3 is TGTGCCAGCGGGACAACAGATATGATCTACGAGCAGTACTTC.